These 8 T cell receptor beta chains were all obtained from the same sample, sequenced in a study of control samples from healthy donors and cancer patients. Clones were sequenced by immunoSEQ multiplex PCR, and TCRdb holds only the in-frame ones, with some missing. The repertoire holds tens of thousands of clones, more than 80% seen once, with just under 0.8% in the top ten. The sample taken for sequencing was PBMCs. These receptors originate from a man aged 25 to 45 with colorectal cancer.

This CDR3 is CASSQVPGQGISPLHF. CDR3 sequence (DNA): TGCGCCAGCAGCCAGGTCCCGGGACAGGGGATTTCACCCCTCCACTTT. The chain employs TRBV4-1 and TRBJ1-6; TRBD1 matches 10 bases. V dropped 3 bases and J dropped 9; count of bases not matched to a gene: 8. The length of the CDR3 is 16 residues. Germline V gene lookup returns CDR1 MGHRA and CDR2 YSYEKL.

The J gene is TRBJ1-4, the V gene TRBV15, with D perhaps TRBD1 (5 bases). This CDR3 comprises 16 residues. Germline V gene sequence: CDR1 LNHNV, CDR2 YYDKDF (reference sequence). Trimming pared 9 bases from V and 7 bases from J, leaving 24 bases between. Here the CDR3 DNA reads TGTGCCACTCAGGGAGGGTCACAGGTCGAGAGTGAAAAACTGTTTTTT. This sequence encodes CATQGGSQVESEKLFF.

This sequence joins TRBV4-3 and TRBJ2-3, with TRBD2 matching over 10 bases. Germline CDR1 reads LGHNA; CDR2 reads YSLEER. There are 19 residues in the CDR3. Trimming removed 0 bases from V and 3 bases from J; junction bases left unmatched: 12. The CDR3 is CASSQEKEELAGITDTQYF. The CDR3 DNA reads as TGCGCCAGCAGCCAAGAAAAGGAAGAACTAGCGGGGATTACAGATACGCAGTATTTT.

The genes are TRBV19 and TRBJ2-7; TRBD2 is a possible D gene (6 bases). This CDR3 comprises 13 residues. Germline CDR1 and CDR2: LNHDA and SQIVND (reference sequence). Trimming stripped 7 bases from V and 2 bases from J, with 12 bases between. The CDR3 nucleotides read TGTGCCAGTAAGGAGGGGTCTACCTACGAGCAGTACTTC. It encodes CASKEGSTYEQYF.

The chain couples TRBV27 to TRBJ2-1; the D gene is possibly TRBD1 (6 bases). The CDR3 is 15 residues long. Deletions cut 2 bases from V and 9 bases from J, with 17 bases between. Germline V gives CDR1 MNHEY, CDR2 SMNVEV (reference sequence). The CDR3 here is CASSLPGLRGSEQFF. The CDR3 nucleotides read TGTGCCAGCAGTTTACCTGGGCTCAGGGGCTCTGAGCAGTTCTTC.

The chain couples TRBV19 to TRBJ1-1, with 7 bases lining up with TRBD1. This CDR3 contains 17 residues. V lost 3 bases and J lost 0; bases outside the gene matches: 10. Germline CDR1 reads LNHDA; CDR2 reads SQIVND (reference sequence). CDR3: CASSMLWRTGMNTEAFF. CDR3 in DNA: TGTGCCAGTAGTATGCTGTGGAGGACAGGAATGAACACTGAAGCTTTCTTT. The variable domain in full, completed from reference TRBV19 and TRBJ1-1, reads DGGITQSPKYLFRKEGQNVTLSCEQNLNHDAMYWYRQDPGQGLRLIYYSQIVNDFQKGDIAEGYSVSREKKESFPLTVTSAQKNPTAFYLCASSMLWRTGMNTEAFFGQGTRLTVV.

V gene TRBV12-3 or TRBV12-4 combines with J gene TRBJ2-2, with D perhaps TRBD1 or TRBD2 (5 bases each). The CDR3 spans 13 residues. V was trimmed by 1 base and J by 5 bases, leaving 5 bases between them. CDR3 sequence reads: CASSLGGTGELFF. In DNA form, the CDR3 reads TGTGCCAGCAGTTTAGGGGGGACCGGGGAGCTGTTTTTT.

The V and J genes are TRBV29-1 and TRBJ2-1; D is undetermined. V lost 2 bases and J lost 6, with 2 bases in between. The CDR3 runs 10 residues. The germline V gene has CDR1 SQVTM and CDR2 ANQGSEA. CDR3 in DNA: TGCAGCGTTGAAAGCAATGAGCAGTTCTTC. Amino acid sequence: CSVESNEQFF.